Sequencing of this T cell receptor (beta chain) was carried out in a study of glioma-infiltrating T cells after dendritic cell vaccination. Study overall: Treatment, given 2003 to 2012, was autologous tumor lysate-pulsed dendritic cell vaccination.

V dropped 5 bases and J dropped 5; count of bases not matched to a gene: 10. The germline V gene encodes CDR1 SGHTA and CDR2 FQGNSA. The CDR3 runs to 16 residues. Sequencing used immunoSEQ multiplex PCR; TCRdb keeps in-frame clones, though not all of them. This table holds some 30,000 clones, roughly 90% found once. The TCR comes from a human donor with glioblastoma. V is TRBV7-2 and J is TRBJ2-2, with TRBD2 matching 8 bases. The material sequenced was blood, taken before dendritic cell vaccination. The CDR3 region is CASSPRERGRTGELFF. The CDR3 bases are TGTGCCAGCAGCCCCCGGGAGCGGGGGCGGACCGGGGAGCTGTTTTTT.